These 12 T cell receptor beta chains came from one sample sequenced in a study of T-cell reconstitution after alpha-beta-depleted transplantation in children. This sample's TCRbeta library carried unique molecular identifier barcodes. MiXCR, run by TCRdb on the PCR reads, gives a single entry per CDR3 protein. The repertoire includes about 610,000 distinct CDR3 sequences, roughly a tenth of them detected once, and less than 5% sits in the top ten. Here the sequenced sample was PBMCs from the stem cell graft donor, taken from the stem cell graft. The origin of the receptors is a human donor who donated a stem cell graft to a child with acute myeloid leukemia.

This clonotype was seen more than once but under ten times. The chain joins TRBV4-2 to TRBJ1-5; the match to TRBD1 covers 7 bases. The CDR3 runs to 16 residues. Germline V gives CDR1 LGHNA, CDR2 YNFKEQ. Trimming took 0 bases from V and 5 from J; bases not matched to a gene: 7. The CDR3 sequence: CASSQDSAGGHQPQHF. DNA of the CDR3: TGTGCCAGCAGCCAAGATTCGGCAGGGGGTCATCAGCCCCAGCATTTT.

As for this clonotype: The conserved final phenylalanine or tryptophan is absent from the CDR3, which likely points to a read error. The gene calls are TRBV7-9 and TRBJ1-4, with D maybe TRBD1 (5 bases). The germline CDR1 and CDR2 sequences are SEHNR and FQNEAQ (reference sequence). V was cut by 5 bases and J by 3 bases, with 10 bases left in between. The CDR3 has 14 residues. CDR3 amino acids: CASSLTGSNEKLFI. CDR3 DNA: TGTGCCAGCAGCCTTACAGGCTCTAATGAAAAACTGTTTATT.

This chain links TRBV12-3 or TRBV12-4 with TRBJ1-3, with D uncertain. The CDR3 is 14 residues long. V lost 10 bases, J lost 2 bases, and 15 bases lay in between. CDR3 DNA sequence: TGTGCCACCAGCGGGAGCTCTACTGGAAACACCATATATTTT. As protein: CATSGSSTGNTIYF.

In this sample, this clonotype turned up a few times. V usage is TRBV12-3 or TRBV12-4 and J usage is TRBJ1-5; 9 bases line up with TRBD1. This CDR3 contains 14 residues. With 5 bases clipped from V and 5 bases from J, the junction kept 4 bases outside the gene matches. CDR3 protein: CASSLRDRDQPQHF. CDR3 in DNA: TGTGCCAGCAGTCTCCGGGACAGGGATCAGCCCCAGCATTTT.

This clonotype was recorded a few times. The gene calls are TRBV9 and TRBJ2-2; 9 bases are shared with TRBD2. CDR1 and CDR2 from the germline V gene are SGDLS and YYNGEE. The CDR3 runs to 15 residues. Germline trimming cut 4 bases from V and 7 bases from J; bases unmatched to any gene: 8. CDR3 nucleotide sequence: TGTGCCAGCAGCCCCGGGACTAGCATTGGCGGGGAGCTGTTTTTT. It encodes CASSPGTSIGGELFF.

This clonotype came up many times. The chain couples TRBV29-1 to TRBJ2-1; 7 positions match TRBD1. Germline V lookup: CDR1 SQVTM, CDR2 ANQGSEA. V lost 2 bases, J lost 11 bases, and 6 bases stayed unmatched. The CDR3 is 12 residues long. The CDR3 loop reads CSVEPQDRKQFF. The CDR3 region has the DNA TGCAGCGTTGAACCCCAGGACAGGAAGCAGTTCTTC.

This clonotype has at least ten counts. The chain carries TRBV29-1 and TRBJ2-7, with 7 bases matching TRBD2. V lost 5 bases, J lost 3 bases, and 10 bases stayed unmatched. There are 14 residues in the CDR3. Germline V gene lookup returns CDR1 SQVTM and CDR2 ANQGSEA. The CDR3 is CSVLLAGDFYEQYF. As DNA, the CDR3 is TGCAGCGTTCTCCTCGCGGGAGATTTCTACGAGCAGTACTTC.

The rearrangement uses TRBV3-1 and TRBJ2-1, with 10 nucleotides matching TRBD2. Losses at the gene ends were 3 bases for V and 8 bases for J; bases not matched to a gene: 4. CDR1 is LGHDT and CDR2 is YNNKEL in the germline V gene (reference sequence). The CDR3 loop spans 14 amino acids. CDR3 in DNA: TGTGCCAGCAGCCAGAGGGGACTAGCGCATGAGCAGTTCTTC. Residues: CASSQRGLAHEQFF.

In its sample, this clonotype was seen a few times. This chain links TRBV20-1 with TRBJ2-1; 8 bases fit TRBD2. V lost 2 bases, J lost 10 bases, and 19 bases stayed unmatched. The CDR3 loop spans 17 amino acids. Germline-derived CDR1 and CDR2 are DFQATT and SNEGSKA (reference sequence). In DNA form, the CDR3 reads TGCAGTGCTAGAATGGTTTACGGGACTCCGCGGGGGGCGGAGCAGTTCTTC. Residues: CSARMVYGTPRGAEQFF.

This clonotype showed up just once. A read error may explain this, as a much larger clone is one base away. The rearrangement links TRBV7-9 to TRBJ2-5, with TRBD2 matching over 12 bases. The CDR3 is 16 amino acids. Germline V CDR1 and CDR2: SEHNR, FQNEAQ (reference sequence). The CDR3, as DNA: TGTGTCAGCAGCTTAGCGCGGACTAGCGGGAAAGAGACCCAGTACTTC. Translating it yields CVSSLARTSGKETQYF.

This clonotype came up a few times. The genes are TRBV5-1 and TRBJ1-1, with TRBD1 as a possible D gene (6 bases). The CDR3 spans 15 residues. V lost 0 bases to trimming and J lost 0 bases, with 9 bases between them. CDR1 is SGHRS, CDR2 YFSETQ, per germline. The CDR3 protein is CASSLAGAMNTEAFF. DNA for the CDR3: TGCGCCAGCAGCTTGGCAGGGGCCATGAACACTGAAGCTTTCTTT.

The chain employs TRBV20-1 and TRBJ1-1, with 8 bases identical to TRBD1. Trimming at V came to 5 bases and at J to 3 bases, leaving 5 bases not matched to a gene. This CDR3 is 13 amino acids long. Germline V CDR1 and CDR2: DFQATT, SNEGSKA (reference sequence). The CDR3 DNA reads TGCAGTGCTCGACAGGGGTGGGACACTGAAGCTTTCTTT. Translated: CSARQGWDTEAFF.